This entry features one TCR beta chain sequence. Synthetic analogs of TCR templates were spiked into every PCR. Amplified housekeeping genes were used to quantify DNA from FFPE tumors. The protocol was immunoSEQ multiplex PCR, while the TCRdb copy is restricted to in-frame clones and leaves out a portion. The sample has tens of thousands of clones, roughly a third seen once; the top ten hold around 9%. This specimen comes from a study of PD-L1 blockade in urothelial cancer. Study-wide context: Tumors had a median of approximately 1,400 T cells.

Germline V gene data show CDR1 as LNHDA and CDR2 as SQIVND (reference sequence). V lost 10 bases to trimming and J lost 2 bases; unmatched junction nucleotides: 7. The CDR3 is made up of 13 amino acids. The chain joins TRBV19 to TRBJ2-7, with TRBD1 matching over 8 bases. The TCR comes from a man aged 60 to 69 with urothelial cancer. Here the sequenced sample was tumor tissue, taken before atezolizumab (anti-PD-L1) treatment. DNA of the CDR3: TGTGCCACTCGAAACAGGGGGGCCTACGAGCAGTACTTC. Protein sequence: CATRNRGAYEQYF.